This T cell receptor (beta chain) emerged from a study of T cell repertoires in cytomegalovirus infection. Each CDR3 protein is one row after TCRdb ran MiXCR on the reads. There are around 740,000 distinct CDR3 sequences in the sample; roughly 35% occur only once, and roughly 2.9% lies in the top ten. The sample was PBMCs. The receptor was derived from a human donor in good health (CMV status not recorded). Some clones in this sample may be carry-over from other donors' samples.

DNA for the CDR3: TGCAGTGCTTCCGGGACTAGCGGGGGTCGCGAGACCCAGTACTTC. This translates into CSASGTSGGRETQYF. The rearrangement links TRBV20-1 to TRBJ2-5, with 14 bases matching TRBD2. The CDR3 length is 15 residues. Losses at the gene ends were 5 bases for V and 5 bases for J; bases not matched to a gene: 7. From germline, CDR1 is DFQATT and CDR2 SNEGSKA (reference sequence).